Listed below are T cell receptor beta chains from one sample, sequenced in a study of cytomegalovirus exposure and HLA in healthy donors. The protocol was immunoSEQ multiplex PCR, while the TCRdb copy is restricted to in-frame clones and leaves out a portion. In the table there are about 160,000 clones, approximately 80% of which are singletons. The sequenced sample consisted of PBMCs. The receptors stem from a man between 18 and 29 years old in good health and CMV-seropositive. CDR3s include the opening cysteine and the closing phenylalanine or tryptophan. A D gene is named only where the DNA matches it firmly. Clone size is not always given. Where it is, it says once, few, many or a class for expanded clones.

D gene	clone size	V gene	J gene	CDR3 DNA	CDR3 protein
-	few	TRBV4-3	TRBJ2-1	TGCGCCAGCAGCCAAGACGATAGTAGGCAGTTCTTC	CASSQDDSRQFF
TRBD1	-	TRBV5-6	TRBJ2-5	TGTGCCAGCAGCTTGGGGACAGGGGGCTTAGAGACCCAGTACTTC	CASSLGTGGLETQYF
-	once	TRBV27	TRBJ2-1	TGTGCCAGCAGTTTTTCTTTAACGGGGAATGAGCAGTTCTTC	CASSFSLTGNEQFF
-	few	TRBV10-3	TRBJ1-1	TGTGCCATCAGTGTGCGGATGAACACTGAAGCTTTCTTT	CAISVRMNTEAFF
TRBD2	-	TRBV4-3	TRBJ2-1	TGCGCCAGCAGCCAGACAGCGGGAAGTGAGCAGCTCTTC	CASSQTAGSEQLF
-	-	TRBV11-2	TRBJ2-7	TGTGCCAGCAGCTTAAATGAATACAGGGCCTACGAGCAGTACTTC	CASSLNEYRAYEQYF
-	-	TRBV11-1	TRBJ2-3	TGTGCCAGCACCCATGGGGGACTGGACAGCACAGATACGCAGTATTTT	CASTHGGLDSTDTQYF
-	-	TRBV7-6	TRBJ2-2	TGTGCCAGCAGCCCCTCCTTAGCGAACACCGGGGAGCTGTTTTTT	CASSPSLANTGELFF
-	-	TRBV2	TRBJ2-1	TGTGCCAGCAGTGAGGAGTGGTCATATGAGCAGTTCTTC	CASSEEWSYEQFF
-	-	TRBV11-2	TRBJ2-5	TGTGCCAGCAGCTCGGGGTGGGGAGAGACCCAGTACTTC	CASSSGWGETQYF
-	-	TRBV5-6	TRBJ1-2	TGTGCCAGCAGCTTGTCCGGGGATGGCTACACCTTC	CASSLSGDGYTF
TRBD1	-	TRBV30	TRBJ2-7	TGTGCCTGGACCCCGGGACAGGGGATTCTCTACGAGCAGTACTTC	CAWTPGQGILYEQYF
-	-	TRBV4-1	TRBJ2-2	TGCGCCAGCAGCCAAAAGAGAGGGAGCGGGGAGCTGTTTTTT	CASSQKRGSGELFF
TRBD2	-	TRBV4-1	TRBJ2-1	TGCGCCAGCAGCACAATTTTAGCGGGACAATACAATGAGCAGTTCTTC	CASSTILAGQYNEQFF
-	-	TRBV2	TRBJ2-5	TGTGCCAGCTTCCGCGAGGTCGGAGAGACCCAGTACTTC	CASFREVGETQYF
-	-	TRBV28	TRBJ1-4	TGTGCCAGCAGTTCCCTTCAACAGGGCTGGACTAATGAAAAACTGTTTTTT	CASSSLQQGWTNEKLFF
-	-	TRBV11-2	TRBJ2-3	TGTGCCAGCAGCTTAGGGCCTACTAGGGCCAACACAGATACGCAGTATTTT	CASSLGPTRANTDTQYF
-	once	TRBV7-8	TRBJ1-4	TGTGCCAGCAGCCCCGAGGACAGCTATGCAACTAATGAAAAACTGTTTTTT	CASSPEDSYATNEKLFF
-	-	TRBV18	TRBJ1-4	TGTGCCAGCTCCCCACAGAGCAAAAATGAAAAACTGTTTTTT	CASSPQSKNEKLFF
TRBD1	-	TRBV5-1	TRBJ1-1	TGCGCCAGCAGCTTGGCAGGGGGAGGCACTGAAGCTTTCTTT	CASSLAGGGTEAFF
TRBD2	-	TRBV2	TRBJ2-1	TGTGCCAGCAGTGAAGTTGCTAGCGGGAGGTTCTTC	CASSEVASGRFF
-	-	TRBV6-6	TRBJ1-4	TGTGCCAGCTTGGGGCCTAATGAAAAACTGTTTTTT	CASLGPNEKLFF
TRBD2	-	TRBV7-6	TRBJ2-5	TGTGCCAGCAGCTTTGTGGGGGGGTACCAAGAGACCCAGTACTTC	CASSFVGGYQETQYF
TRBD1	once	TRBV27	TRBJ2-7	TGTGCCAGCAACCACTATCCGGGACAGGAGCCGTACGAGCAGTACTTC	CASNHYPGQEPYEQYF
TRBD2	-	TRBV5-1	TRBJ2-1	TGCGCCAGCAGCGCCCCGGGACTAGCGGAGCGCCTTCACAATGAGCAGTTCTTC	CASSAPGLAERLHNEQFF
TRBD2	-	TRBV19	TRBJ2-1	TGTGCCAGTACGAGCGGGGTTTACAATGAGCAGTTCTTC	CASTSGVYNEQFF
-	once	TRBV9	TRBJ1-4	TGTGCCAGCAGCGTGAGCGTTGCAACTAATGAAAAACTGTTTTTT	CASSVSVATNEKLFF
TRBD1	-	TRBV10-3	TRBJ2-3	TGTGCCATCACCAAGGGACAGGGCACAGATACGCAGTATTTT	CAITKGQGTDTQYF
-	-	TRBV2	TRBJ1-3	TGTGCCAGCAGTGGCCCGGACAACCGCGGAAACACCATATATTTT	CASSGPDNRGNTIYF
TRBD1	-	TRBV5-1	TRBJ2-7	TGCGCCAGCAGCGCGACAGGGTTGTCCTACGAGCAGTACTTC	CASSATGLSYEQYF
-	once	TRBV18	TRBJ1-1	TGTGCCAGCTCAGGGCAGGGCGGGAACACTGAAGCTTTCTTT	CASSGQGGNTEAFF
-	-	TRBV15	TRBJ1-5	TGTGCCACCAGCAAGGGAGGGGATCAGCCCCAGCATTTT	CATSKGGDQPQHF
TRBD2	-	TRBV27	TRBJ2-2	TGTGCCAGCAGTTTATCAGCGGGAGCCGGGGAGCTGTTTTTT	CASSLSAGAGELFF
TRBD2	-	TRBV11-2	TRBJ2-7	TGTGCCAGTCATAGGACTAGCGGAACCTACGAGCAGTACTTC	CASHRTSGTYEQYF
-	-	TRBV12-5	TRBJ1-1	TGTGCTAGTGGTAACGGGTTCTACACTGAAGCTTTCTTT	CASGNGFYTEAFF
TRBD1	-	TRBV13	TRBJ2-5	TGTGCCAGCAGCTTACACTACTCCCGGGACAGGCAGTCGACCCAGTACTTC	CASSLHYSRDRQSTQYF
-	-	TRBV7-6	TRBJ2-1	TGTGCCAGCAGCTACGGGGAGAGCTCCTACAATGAGCAGTTCTTC	CASSYGESSYNEQFF
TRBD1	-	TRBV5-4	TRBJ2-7	TGTGCCAGCAGGAGGGGGCAGGGGGACGTCGAGCAGTACTTC	CASRRGQGDVEQYF
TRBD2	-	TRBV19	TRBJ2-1	TGTGCCAGTAGTATCCTCAGGGGCGGGAGGGTGAATGAGCAGTTCTTC	CASSILRGGRVNEQFF
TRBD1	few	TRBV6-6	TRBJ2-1	TGTGCCAGCAGTTCCCGACAGGGCTCCTACAATGAGCAGTTCTTC	CASSSRQGSYNEQFF
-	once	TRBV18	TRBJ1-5	TGTGCCAGCTCACCACCGAGTCAGGGAAATCAGCCCCAGCATTTT	CASSPPSQGNQPQHF
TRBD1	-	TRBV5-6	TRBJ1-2	TGTGCCAGCAGCTTCCGGACAGGGTCATACTATGGCTACACCTTC	CASSFRTGSYYGYTF
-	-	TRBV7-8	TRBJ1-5	TGTGCCAGCAGCCCCACTAGAAAAAGGGAACTAAATCAGCCCCAGCATTTT	CASSPTRKRELNQPQHF
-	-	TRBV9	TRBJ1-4	TGTGCCAGCAGCCTCTACGGGGGGGGAGGAGGTGAAAAACTGTTTTTT	CASSLYGGGGGEKLFF
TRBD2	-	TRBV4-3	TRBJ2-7	TGCGCCAGCAGCCACGTGGGGGGGACCTACGAGCAGTACTTC	CASSHVGGTYEQYF
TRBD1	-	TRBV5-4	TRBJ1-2	TGTGCCAGCACCGTCGGACAGGGGGCCTCTAACTATGGCTACACCTTC	CASTVGQGASNYGYTF